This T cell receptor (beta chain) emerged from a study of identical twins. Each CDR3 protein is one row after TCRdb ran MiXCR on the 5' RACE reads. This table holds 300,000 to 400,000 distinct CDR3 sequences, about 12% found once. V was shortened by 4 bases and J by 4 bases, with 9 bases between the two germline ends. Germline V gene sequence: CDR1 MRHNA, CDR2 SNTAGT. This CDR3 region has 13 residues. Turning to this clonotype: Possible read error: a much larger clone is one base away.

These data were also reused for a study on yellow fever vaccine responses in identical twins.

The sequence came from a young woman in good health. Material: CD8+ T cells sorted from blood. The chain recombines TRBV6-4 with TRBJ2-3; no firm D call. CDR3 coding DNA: TGTGCCAGCAGTGGAGTATCCTCAGATACGCAGTATTTT. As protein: CASSGVSSDTQYF.